These 20 T cell receptor beta chains originate from one sample sequenced in a study of blood T cell repertoires in COVID-19 (dated by TCRdb to about 2020). Library preparation employed the immunoSEQ multiplex PCR assay. TCRdb limited this immuneACCESS table to in-frame rearrangements with V and J called. A share of clones is missing; checked studies link under half to unresolved V genes, and the rest is unexplained. For this sample there are tens of thousands of clones; over 75% appear just once. The ten largest clones take up roughly a tenth of the sample. Material for sequencing was peripheral blood. The source of these receptors is a human donor in a cohort sampled during active COVID-19.

The rearrangement uses TRBV6-2 or TRBV6-3 and TRBJ2-7; maybe TRBD1 (5 bases). The germline V gene has CDR1 MNHEY and CDR2 SVGEGT. This CDR3 comprises 16 residues. V gave up 2 bases and J gave up 0 bases, with 14 bases separating them. For the CDR3, the DNA is TGTGCCAGCAGTTACCCGTTTGCAGGGTACTCCTACGAGCAGTACTTC. Translated, it gives CASSYPFAGYSYEQYF.

This chain links TRBV29-1 with TRBJ2-7; 9 bases fit TRBD1. The CDR3 spans 15 residues. Germline CDR1 and CDR2: SQVTM and ANQGSEA. Losses at the gene ends were 0 bases for V and 2 bases for J; bases not matched to a gene: 5. This CDR3 is CSVEDSTGGTYEQYF. CDR3 bases: TGCAGCGTTGAAGATTCAACAGGGGGCACCTACGAGCAGTACTTC.

The chain links TRBV21-1 to TRBJ1-2; the listed D gene, TRBD1, was not tested against the DNA. TRBV21-1 is termed a pseudogene. This CDR3 region has 15 residues. CDR3 region: CASSKGTACNYGYTF. The CDR3 DNA sequence: TGTGCCAGCAGCAAGGGGACAGCTTGTAACTATGGCTACACCTTC.

V usage is TRBV2 and J usage is TRBJ2-3; weak D call: TRBD1 (5 bases). Germline V CDR1 and CDR2: SNHLY, FYNNEI. V lost 8 bases and J lost 10, with 16 bases in between. This CDR3 comprises 12 residues. CDR3 in amino acids: CASGATPVSQYF. CDR3 DNA sequence: TGTGCCAGCGGGGCCACTCCTGTATCGCAGTATTTT.

The V call is TRBV19, the J call TRBJ1-1; tentative D call: TRBD1 (6 bases). V lost 6 bases to trimming and J lost 1 base, with 12 bases between them. Germline V gene sequence: CDR1 LNHDA, CDR2 SQIVND (reference sequence). This CDR3 spans 14 amino acids. CDR3 nucleotide sequence: TGTGCCAGTAGACAACAGGGTAAGAACACTGAAGCTTTCTTT. This sequence encodes CASRQQGKNTEAFF.

The chain has TRBV28 and TRBJ2-1; 7 nucleotides line up with TRBD1. V gave up 5 bases and J gave up 15 bases; unmatched junction bases: 22. This CDR3 has 16 amino acids. Germline V CDR1 and CDR2: MDHEN, SYDVKM. DNA for the CDR3: TGTGCCAGCAGTACTTACCCAGGGGGAGCGGACAGAAGGGGGTTCTTC. Residues: CASSTYPGGADRRGFF.

The chain links TRBV7-8 to TRBJ1-2; 7 bases match TRBD1. CDR1 is SGHVS, CDR2 FQNEAQ, per germline. V trimming: 5 bases; J trimming: 1 base; junction bases outside the gene matches: 10. The CDR3 totals 16 residues. This CDR3 reads CASSPRGQNFNYGYTF. CDR3 nucleotides: TGTGCCAGCAGCCCTCGGGGACAGAACTTTAACTATGGCTACACCTTC.

The V call is TRBV29-1, the J call TRBJ2-5; 8 nucleotides line up with TRBD1. The CDR3 length is 14 residues. CDR1 SQVTM and CDR2 ANQGSEA come from the germline V gene. V shed 8 bases, J shed 3 bases, and the junction held 11 bases outside the gene matches. CDR3 in DNA: TGCAGCATAGAGGGGGACAGGAGAAAAGAGACCCAGTACTTC. It yields the protein CSIEGDRRKETQYF.

The V call is TRBV6-7, the J call TRBJ2-7, with TRBD1 matching over 11 bases. TRBV6-7 qualifies as an ORF whose function is uncertain. J lost 6 bases, V lost 2 bases, and 3 bases had no gene match. CDR3 size: 14 residues. The CDR3 sequence is CASSYADRGLEQYF. CDR3 DNA: TGTGCCAGCAGTTACGCGGACAGGGGGCTCGAGCAGTACTTC.

In this sample, this clone turned up once. This rearrangement joins TRBV19 to TRBJ2-3, with D perhaps matching TRBD2 (6 bases). Trimming pared 10 bases from V and 0 bases from J, leaving 14 bases between. CDR1 and CDR2 (germline): LNHDA, SQIVND (reference sequence). The CDR3 has 14 residues. The DNA of the CDR3 is TGTGCCACCCGGGAGCGGGTTAGCACAGATACGCAGTATTTT. Translating gives CATRERVSTDTQYF.

V usage is TRBV19 and J usage is TRBJ2-5; 12 bases line up with TRBD2. Trimming cost V 6 bases and J 4 bases; bases outside gene matches: 6. From germline, CDR1 is LNHDA and CDR2 SQIVND (reference sequence). The CDR3 spans 15 residues. The chain's CDR3 is CASSPSGGARETQYF. The DNA for the CDR3 is TGTGCCAGTAGCCCTAGCGGGGGGGCGCGAGAGACCCAGTACTTC.

V gene TRBV10-3 combines with J gene TRBJ2-5, with 12 positions matching TRBD1. CDR3 length: 14 amino acids. V lost 6 bases to trimming and J lost 4 bases; unmatched junction nucleotides: 3. Looked up from germline, CDR1 is ENHRY and CDR2 is SYGVKD. The CDR3 bases are TGTGCCATCAGGGGACAGGGGGCGGGAGAGACCCAGTACTTC. Its translation: CAIRGQGAGETQYF.

The chain uses TRBV5-4 and TRBJ2-1; TRBD2 matches at 11 bases. This CDR3 has 15 amino acids. Looked up from germline, CDR1 is SGHNT and CDR2 is YYREEE (reference sequence). The V and J ends lost 4 bases and 4 bases, in that order; junction bases with no gene match: 4. This CDR3 is CASSHGTSGYNEQFF. The CDR3 DNA is TGTGCCAGCAGCCATGGGACTAGCGGATACAATGAGCAGTTCTTC.

The sample holds a few counts of this clone. This chain joins TRBV14 and TRBJ1-1; no reliable D call. The germline V and J ends were trimmed by 3 bases and 1 base, with 15 bases remaining between them. CDR1 SGHDN and CDR2 FVKESK come from the germline V gene. This CDR3 region has 16 residues. As DNA, the CDR3 is TGTGCCAGCAGCCAGGTGACACCTCAAGGGAACACTGAAGCTTTCTTT. It codes for CASSQVTPQGNTEAFF.

The V call is TRBV7-3, the J call TRBJ2-5, with TRBD2 matching 7 bases. Germline V CDR1 and CDR2: SGHTA, FQGTGA. The CDR3 runs to 14 residues. V was clipped by 0 bases and J by 5 bases; unmatched bases: 3. CDR3: CASSLTGGTETQYF. The CDR3 bases are TGTGCCAGCAGCTTAACGGGAGGGACTGAGACCCAGTACTTC.

This clone came up once. CDR3 nucleotides: TGTGCCAGCAGGCCAGGGGGGAACACTGAAGCTTTCTTT. Translated, it gives CASRPGGNTEAFF. The gene calls are TRBV6-6 and TRBJ1-1, with 7 bases identical to TRBD1. The CDR3 totals 13 residues. Losses at the gene ends were 6 bases for V and 1 base for J; bases not matched to a gene: 2. Germline CDR1 MNHNY, CDR2 SVGAGI (reference sequence).

The gene calls are TRBV19 and TRBJ2-5; 8 bases agree with TRBD2. Germline-derived CDR1 and CDR2 are LNHDA and SQIVND (reference sequence). The CDR3 length is 14 residues. V shed 5 bases, J shed 4 bases, and the junction held 6 bases outside the gene matches. CDR3 coding DNA: TGTGCCAGTAGTGTCTCGGGACTAGGAGAGACCCAGTACTTC. It encodes CASSVSGLGETQYF.

CDR3 residues: CASSPGQGLNSPLHF. The CDR3 DNA sequence: TGTGCCAGCAGTCCCGGACAGGGGTTAAATTCACCCCTCCACTTT. The chain combines TRBV27 with TRBJ1-6, with TRBD1 matching over 9 bases. Germline CDR1 and CDR2: MNHEY and SMNVEV (reference sequence). The CDR3 loop spans 15 amino acids. Germline trimming cut 5 bases from V and 7 bases from J; bases unmatched to any gene: 6.

The rearrangement joins TRBV9 to TRBJ2-1; TRBD2 matches 7 bases. CDR1 is SGDLS and CDR2 is YYNGEE in the germline V gene. Germline trimming cut 0 bases from V and 4 bases from J; bases unmatched to any gene: 25. The CDR3 is made up of 22 amino acids. This CDR3 reads CASSVVLRRTVLAARLYNEQFF. Here the CDR3 DNA reads TGTGCCAGCAGCGTAGTTCTTAGGCGGACGGTGCTAGCGGCGCGGTTGTACAATGAGCAGTTCTTC.

The J gene is TRBJ1-1, the V gene TRBV5-1, with 8 bases lining up with TRBD1. The trim removed 3 bases at V and 6 bases at J, leaving 7 bases unmatched. This CDR3 has 14 amino acids. The germline V gene encodes CDR1 SGHRS and CDR2 YFSETQ. CDR3 sequence: CASSSTGVMAEAFF. CDR3 bases: TGCGCCAGCAGCTCGACAGGGGTAATGGCTGAAGCTTTCTTT. The full variable domain, with the rest looked up from reference TRBV5-1 and TRBJ1-1, is KAGVTQTPRYLIKTRGQQVTLSCSPISGHRSVSWYQQTPGQGLQFLFEYFSETQRNKGNFPGRFSGRQFSNSRSEMNVSTLELGDSALYLCASSSTGVMAEAFFGQGTRLTVV.